This T cell receptor (beta chain) was documented in a study of early T cells in non-severe SARS-CoV-2 infection. Findings and limits, study-wide: VDJdb matching, biased toward anti-spike CD8 responses, missed private and CD4 specificities.

Germline CDR1 reads KGHSH; CDR2 reads LQKENI. Trimming took off 3 bases at V and 5 bases at J, with 19 bases between the two ends. There are 17 residues in the CDR3. The TCR library protocol attached unique molecular identifiers to the individual cDNA molecules. TCRdb re-called the 5' RACE reads with MiXCR, one entry per CDR3 protein. In the table there are tens of thousands of distinct CDR3 sequences, over 7% of which are singletons. The table lists this clonotype with a few counts. What it binds is not known. The chain has TRBV18 and TRBJ2-2; D may be TRBD2 (6 bases). The receptor comes from an adult who was a healthcare worker with PCR-confirmed SARS-CoV-2 infection or an uninfected control (not recorded which). What was sequenced was whole blood. The CDR3 loop is CASSPPGTSVKTGELFF. CDR3 sequence (DNA): TGTGCCAGCTCACCGCCCGGGACTTCGGTTAAGACCGGGGAGCTGTTTTTT.